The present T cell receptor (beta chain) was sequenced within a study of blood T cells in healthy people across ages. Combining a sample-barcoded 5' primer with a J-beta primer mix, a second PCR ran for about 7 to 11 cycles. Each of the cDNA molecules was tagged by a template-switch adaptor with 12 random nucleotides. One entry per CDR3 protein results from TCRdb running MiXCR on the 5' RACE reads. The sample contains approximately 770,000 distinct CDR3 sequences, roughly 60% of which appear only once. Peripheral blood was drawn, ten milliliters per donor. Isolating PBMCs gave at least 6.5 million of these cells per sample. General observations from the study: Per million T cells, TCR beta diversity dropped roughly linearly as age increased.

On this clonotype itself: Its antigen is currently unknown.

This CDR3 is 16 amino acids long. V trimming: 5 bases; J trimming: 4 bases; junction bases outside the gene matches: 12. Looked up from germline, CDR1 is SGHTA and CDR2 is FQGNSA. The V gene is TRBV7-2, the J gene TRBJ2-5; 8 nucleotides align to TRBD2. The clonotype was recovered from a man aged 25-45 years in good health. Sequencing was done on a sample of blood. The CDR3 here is CASSTKGLEGPETQYF. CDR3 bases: TGTGCCAGCAGCACAAAGGGACTAGAAGGCCCAGAGACCCAGTACTTC.